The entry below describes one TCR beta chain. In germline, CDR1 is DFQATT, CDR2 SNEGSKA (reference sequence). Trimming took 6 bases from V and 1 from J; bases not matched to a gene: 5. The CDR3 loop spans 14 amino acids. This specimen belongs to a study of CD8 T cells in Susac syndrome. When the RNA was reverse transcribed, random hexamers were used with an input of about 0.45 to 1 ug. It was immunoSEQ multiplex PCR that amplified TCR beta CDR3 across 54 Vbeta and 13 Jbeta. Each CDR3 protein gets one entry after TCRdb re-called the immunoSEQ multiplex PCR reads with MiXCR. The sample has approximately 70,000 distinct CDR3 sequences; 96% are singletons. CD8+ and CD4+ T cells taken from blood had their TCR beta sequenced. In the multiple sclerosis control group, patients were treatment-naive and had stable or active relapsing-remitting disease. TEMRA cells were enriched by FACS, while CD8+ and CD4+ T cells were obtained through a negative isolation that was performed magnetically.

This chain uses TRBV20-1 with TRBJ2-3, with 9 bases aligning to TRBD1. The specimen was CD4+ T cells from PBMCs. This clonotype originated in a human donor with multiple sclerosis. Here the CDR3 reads CSALTGGGTDTQYF. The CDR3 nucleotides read TGCAGTGCCCTGACAGGGGGGGGCACAGATACGCAGTATTTT.